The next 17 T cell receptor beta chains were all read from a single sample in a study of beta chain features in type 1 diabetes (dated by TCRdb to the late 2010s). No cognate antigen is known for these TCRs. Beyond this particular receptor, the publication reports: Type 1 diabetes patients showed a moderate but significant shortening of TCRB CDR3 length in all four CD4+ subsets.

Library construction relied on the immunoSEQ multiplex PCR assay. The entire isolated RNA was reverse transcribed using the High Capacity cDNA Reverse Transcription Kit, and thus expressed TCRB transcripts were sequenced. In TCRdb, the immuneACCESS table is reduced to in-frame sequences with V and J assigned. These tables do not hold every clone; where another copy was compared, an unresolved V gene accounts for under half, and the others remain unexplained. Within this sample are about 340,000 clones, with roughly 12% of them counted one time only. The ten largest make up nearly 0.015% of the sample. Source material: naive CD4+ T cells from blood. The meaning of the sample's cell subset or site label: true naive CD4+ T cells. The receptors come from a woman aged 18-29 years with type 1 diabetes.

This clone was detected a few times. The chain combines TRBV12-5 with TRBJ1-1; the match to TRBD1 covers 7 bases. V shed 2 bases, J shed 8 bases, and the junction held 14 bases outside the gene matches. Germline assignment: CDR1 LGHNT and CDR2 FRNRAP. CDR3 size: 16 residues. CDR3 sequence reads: CASGLFYSQGRREAFF. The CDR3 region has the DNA TGTGCTAGTGGTTTGTTTTACTCACAGGGGCGCAGAGAAGCTTTCTTT.

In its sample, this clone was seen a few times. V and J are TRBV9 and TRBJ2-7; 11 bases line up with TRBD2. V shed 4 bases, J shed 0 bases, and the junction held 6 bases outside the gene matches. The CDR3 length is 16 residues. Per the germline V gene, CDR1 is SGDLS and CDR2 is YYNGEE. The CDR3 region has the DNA TGTGCCAGCAGCCCCGGCACTAGCGGGAGCTCCTACGAGCAGTACTTC. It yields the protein CASSPGTSGSSYEQYF. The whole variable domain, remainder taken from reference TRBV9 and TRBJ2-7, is DSGVTQTPKHLITATGQRVTLRCSPRSGDLSVYWYQQSLDQGLQFLIQYYNGEERAKGNILERFSAQQFPDLHSELNLSSLELGDSALYFCASSPGTSGSSYEQYFGPGTRLTVT.

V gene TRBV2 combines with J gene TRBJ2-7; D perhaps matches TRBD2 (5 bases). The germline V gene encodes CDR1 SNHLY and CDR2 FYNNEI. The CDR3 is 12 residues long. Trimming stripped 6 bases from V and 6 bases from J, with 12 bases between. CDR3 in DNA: TGTGCCAGCAGCCCCGGGGTGGCCGAGCAGTACGTC. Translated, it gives CASSPGVAEQYV.

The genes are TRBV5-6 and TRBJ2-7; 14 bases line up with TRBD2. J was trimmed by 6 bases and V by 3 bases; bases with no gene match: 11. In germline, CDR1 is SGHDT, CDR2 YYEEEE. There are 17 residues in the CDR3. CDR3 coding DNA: TGTGCCAGCAGCTATTACACCGGGACTAGCGGGAGTTCCGAGCAGTACGTC. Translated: CASSYYTGTSGSSEQYV.

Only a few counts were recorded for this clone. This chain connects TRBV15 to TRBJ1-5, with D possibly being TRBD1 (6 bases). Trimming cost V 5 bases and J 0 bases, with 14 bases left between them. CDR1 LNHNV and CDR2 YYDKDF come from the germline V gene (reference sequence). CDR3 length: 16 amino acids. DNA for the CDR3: TGTGCCACCAGCGGAAGACAGGCGTATAGCAATCAGCCCCAGCATTTT. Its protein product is CATSGRQAYSNQPQHF. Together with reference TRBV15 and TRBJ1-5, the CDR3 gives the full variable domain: DAMVIQNPRYQVTQFGKPVTLSCSQTLNHNVMYWYQQKSSQAPKLLFHYYDKDFNNEADTPDNFQSRRPNTSFCFLDIRSPGLGDTAMYLCATSGRQAYSNQPQHFGDGTRLSIL.

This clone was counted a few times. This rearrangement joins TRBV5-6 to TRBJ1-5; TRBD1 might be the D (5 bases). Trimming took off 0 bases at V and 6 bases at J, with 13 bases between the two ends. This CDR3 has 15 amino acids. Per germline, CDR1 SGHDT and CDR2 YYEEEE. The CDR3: CASSLGSGVSQPQHF. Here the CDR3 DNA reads TGTGCCAGCAGCTTGGGTTCGGGGGTGAGTCAGCCCCAGCATTTT. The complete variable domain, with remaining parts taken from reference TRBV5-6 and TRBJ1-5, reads DAGVTQSPTHLIKTRGQQVTLRCSPKSGHDTVSWYQQALGQGPQFIFQYYEEEERQRGNFPDRFSGHQFPNYSSELNVNALLLGDSALYLCASSLGSGVSQPQHFGDGTRLSIL.

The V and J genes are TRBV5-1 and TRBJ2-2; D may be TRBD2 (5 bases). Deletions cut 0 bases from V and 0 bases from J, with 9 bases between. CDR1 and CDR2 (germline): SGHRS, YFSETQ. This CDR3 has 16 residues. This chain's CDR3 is CASSLDGGSNTGELFF. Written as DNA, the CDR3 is TGCGCCAGCAGCTTGGATGGCGGGTCGAACACCGGGGAGCTGTTTTTT.

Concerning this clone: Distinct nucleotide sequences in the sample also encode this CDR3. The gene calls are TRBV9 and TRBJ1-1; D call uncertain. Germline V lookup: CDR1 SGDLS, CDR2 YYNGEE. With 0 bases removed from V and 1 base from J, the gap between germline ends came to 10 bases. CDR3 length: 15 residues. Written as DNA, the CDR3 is TGTGCCAGCAGCGTAGGCGGAGGCTGGAACACTGAAGCTTTCTTT. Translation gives CASSVGGGWNTEAFF.

This CDR3 reads CASSEGGPYEQYV. CDR3 in DNA: TGTGCCAGCAGTGAAGGAGGCCCCTACGAGCAGTACGTC. J is TRBJ2-7 and V is TRBV6-1, with D hard to call. Deletions cut 1 base from V and 2 bases from J, with 6 bases between. CDR1 is MNHNS, CDR2 SASEGT, per germline. The CDR3 has 13 residues.

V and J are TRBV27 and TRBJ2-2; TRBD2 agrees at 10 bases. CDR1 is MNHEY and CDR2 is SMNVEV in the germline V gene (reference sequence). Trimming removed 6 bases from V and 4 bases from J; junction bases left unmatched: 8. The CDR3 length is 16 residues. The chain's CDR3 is CASSPSGRYSTGELFF. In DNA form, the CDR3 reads TGTGCCAGCAGCCCTAGCGGGAGATATAGCACCGGGGAGCTGTTTTTT.

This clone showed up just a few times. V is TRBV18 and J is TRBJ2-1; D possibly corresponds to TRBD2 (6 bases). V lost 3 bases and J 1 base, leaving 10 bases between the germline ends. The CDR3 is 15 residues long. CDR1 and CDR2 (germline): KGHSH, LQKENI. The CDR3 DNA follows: TGTGCCAGCTCACCTGTAGCGGATTCCTACAATGAGCAGTTCTTC. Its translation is CASSPVADSYNEQFF.

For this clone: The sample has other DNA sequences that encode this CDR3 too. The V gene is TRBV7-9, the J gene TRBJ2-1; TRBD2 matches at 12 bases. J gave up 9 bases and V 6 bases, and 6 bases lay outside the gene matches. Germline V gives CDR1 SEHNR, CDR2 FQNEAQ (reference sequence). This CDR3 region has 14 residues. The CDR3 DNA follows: TGTGCCAGCAGGCTGACTAGCGGGAGTGGTGAGCAGTTCTTC. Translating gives CASRLTSGSGEQFF.

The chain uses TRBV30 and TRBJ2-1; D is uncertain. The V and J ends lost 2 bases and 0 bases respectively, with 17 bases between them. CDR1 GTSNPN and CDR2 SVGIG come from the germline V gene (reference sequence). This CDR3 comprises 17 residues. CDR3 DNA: TGTGCCTGGAGTCGCTCCCTGACTCCTAGCTCCTACAATGAGCAGTTCTTC. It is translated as CAWSRSLTPSSYNEQFF. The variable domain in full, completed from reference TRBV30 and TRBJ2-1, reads SQTIHQWPATLVQPVGSPLSLECTVEGTSNPNLYWYRQAAGRGLQLLFYSVGIGQISSEVPQNLSASRPQDRQFILSSKKLLLSDSGFYLCAWSRSLTPSSYNEQFFGPGTRLTVL.

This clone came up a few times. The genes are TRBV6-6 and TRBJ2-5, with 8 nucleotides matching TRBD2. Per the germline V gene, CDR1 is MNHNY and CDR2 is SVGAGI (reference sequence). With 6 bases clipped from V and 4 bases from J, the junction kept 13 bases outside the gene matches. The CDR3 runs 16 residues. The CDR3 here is CASSPPLREAVETQYF. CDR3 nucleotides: TGTGCCAGCAGCCCCCCCCTGCGGGAGGCGGTAGAGACCCAGTACTTC.

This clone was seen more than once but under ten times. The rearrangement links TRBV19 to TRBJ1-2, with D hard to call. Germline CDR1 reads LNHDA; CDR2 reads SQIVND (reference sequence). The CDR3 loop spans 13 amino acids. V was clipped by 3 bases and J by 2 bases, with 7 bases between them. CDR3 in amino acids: CASSIRANYGYTF. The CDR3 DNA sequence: TGTGCCAGTAGTATCAGAGCGAACTATGGCTACACCTTC.

CDR3 sequence reads: CASTSRIAGGLKFF. The CDR3 bases are TGTGCCAGCACCTCTCGAATAGCGGGAGGGCTTAAGTTCTTC. This chain joins TRBV28 and TRBJ2-1; 11 nucleotides line up with TRBD2. The CDR3 is 14 residues long. With 7 bases clipped from V and 14 bases from J, the junction kept 13 bases outside the gene matches. Germline-derived CDR1 and CDR2 are MDHEN and SYDVKM.

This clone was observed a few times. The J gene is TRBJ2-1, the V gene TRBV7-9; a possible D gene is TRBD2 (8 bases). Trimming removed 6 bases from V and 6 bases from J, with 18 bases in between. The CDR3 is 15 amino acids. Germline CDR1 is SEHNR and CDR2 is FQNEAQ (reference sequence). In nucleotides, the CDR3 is TGTGCCAGCAGGTCAGGGGGACTAGAACGCAATGAGCAGTTCTTC. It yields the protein CASRSGGLERNEQFF. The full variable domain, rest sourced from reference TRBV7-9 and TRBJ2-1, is DTGVSQNPRHKITKRGQNVTFRCDPISEHNRLYWYRQTLGQGPEFLTYFQNEAQLEKSRLLSDRFSAERPKGSFSTLEIQRTEQGDSAMYLCASRSGGLERNEQFFGPGTRLTVL.